These 14 T cell receptor beta chains were all obtained from the same sample, sequenced in a study of CD8+ T cells in alopecia areata. RNA extraction was followed by reverse transcription into cDNA, which acted as the sequencing template. TCRdb's table, derived via immunoSEQ multiplex PCR, lists solely in-frame clones and lacks some. The sample lists 200,000 to 250,000 clones; less than 75% were seen once. Documented treatment: oral pan-JAK inhibitor, 5-10 mg twice daily. The sample in question was CD4+ T cells sorted from blood, obtained at week 4, from a patient treated with tofacitinib. The origin of the receptors is a human donor with alopecia areata.

V is TRBV30 and J is TRBJ2-7; 7 nucleotides agree with TRBD1. The germline gives CDR1 GTSNPN, CDR2 SVGIG (reference sequence). V gave up 4 bases and J gave up 7 bases; unmatched junction bases: 4. There are 11 residues in the CDR3. CDR3 residues: CAWNDREEQYF. The CDR3 DNA follows: TGTGCCTGGAATGACAGGGAAGAGCAGTACTTC.

J is TRBJ2-7 and V is TRBV6-1; TRBD1 matches at 7 bases. The ends lost 5 bases at V and 5 bases at J; junction bases unmatched: 9. The CDR3 extends over 14 amino acids. From germline, CDR1 is MNHNS and CDR2 SASEGT. CDR3 sequence (DNA): TGTGCCAGCAGTCGGGACAGTGGGGCTGACGAGCAGTACTTC. The encoded protein is CASSRDSGADEQYF.

This CDR3 reads CASSLDSASSYEQYF. DNA of the CDR3: TGTGCCAGCAGCTTGGACAGTGCCAGCTCCTACGAGCAGTACTTC. The V call is TRBV7-2, the J call TRBJ2-7; a weak D match, TRBD1 (6 bases). The CDR3 sequence is 15 residues long. Germline V gene data show CDR1 as SGHTA and CDR2 as FQGNSA. V gave up 3 bases and J gave up 0 bases, with 12 bases separating them.

The sample holds a few counts of this clone. The chain combines TRBV9 with TRBJ1-4; D call uncertain. V was shortened by 0 bases and J by 5 bases, with 14 bases between the two germline ends. The CDR3 length is 16 residues. The V gene's germline CDR1 is SGDLS and CDR2 YYNGEE. CDR3 in DNA: TGTGCCAGCAGCGTAGCCCCGACCGGCTTGAATGAAAAACTGTTTTTT. This gives the protein CASSVAPTGLNEKLFF.

Ten or more counts support this clone. The gene calls are TRBV7-2 and TRBJ2-3; the match to TRBD2 covers 7 bases. J gave up 4 bases and V 3 bases, and 4 bases lay outside the gene matches. CDR1 SGHTA and CDR2 FQGNSA come from the germline V gene. The CDR3 spans 14 residues. CDR3 loop: CASSLVGGADTQYF. In DNA, the CDR3 is TGTGCCAGCAGCTTGGTGGGGGGGGCAGATACGCAGTATTTT.

A word on this clone: The same CDR3 also results from other DNA sequences found in this sample. The chain combines TRBV7-2 with TRBJ2-7; 9 nucleotides line up with TRBD2. This CDR3 is 14 amino acids long. CDR1 is SGHTA and CDR2 is FQGNSA in the germline V gene. The junction had 8 bases not matched to a gene; V was cut back by 8 bases and J by 3 bases. DNA for the CDR3: TGTGCCAGCTCCAGCGGGGGGACGAGCTACGAGCAGTACTTC. It codes for CASSSGGTSYEQYF.

For the CDR3, the DNA is TGTGCCAGCGGACCGAACACCTACGAGCAGTACTTC. This translates into CASGPNTYEQYF. This sequence joins TRBV2 and TRBJ2-7; D is unresolved. Looked up from germline, CDR1 is SNHLY and CDR2 is FYNNEI. The CDR3 is 12 amino acids. The germline V and J ends were trimmed by 8 bases and 2 bases, with 10 bases remaining between them.

The rearrangement links TRBV29-1 to TRBJ2-3, with TRBD1 matching over 12 bases. The CDR3 loop spans 14 amino acids. Germline V lookup: CDR1 SQVTM, CDR2 ANQGSEA. Trimming at V came to 4 bases and at J to 4 bases, leaving 3 bases not matched to a gene. The CDR3 sequence is CSVGGTGGADTQYF. For the CDR3, the DNA is TGCAGCGTTGGAGGGACAGGGGGCGCAGATACGCAGTATTTT.

This clone was seen a handful of times. The chain couples TRBV28 to TRBJ2-7, with D perhaps TRBD2 (7 bases). The V gene lost 10 bases and the J gene lost 5 bases, with 15 bases spanning the gap. This CDR3 has 12 amino acids. Germline CDR1 and CDR2: MDHEN and SYDVKM. As DNA, the CDR3 is TGTGCCACCTCATGGGGGGGCCACGAGCAGTACTTC. Translated, it gives CATSWGGHEQYF.

This clone was seen repeatedly, ten times or more. The chain recombines TRBV7-3 with TRBJ2-5, with a tentative D call TRBD1 (5 bases). Deletions cut 5 bases from V and 4 bases from J, with 20 bases between. This CDR3 is built from 16 residues. Germline CDR1 SGHTA, CDR2 FQGTGA. CDR3 nucleotide sequence: TGTGCCAGCAGCCCCCAGGGCCAGGGCGTAGGAGAGACCCAGTACTTC. Its translation is CASSPQGQGVGETQYF.

This clone was observed a handful of times. The J gene is TRBJ2-7, the V gene TRBV29-1; 9 bases line up with TRBD1. With 4 bases clipped from V and 5 bases from J, the junction kept 9 bases outside the gene matches. Germline CDR1 is SQVTM and CDR2 is ANQGSEA. This CDR3 spans 14 amino acids. The CDR3 loop is CSVGGTGQGDEQYF. In DNA form, the CDR3 reads TGCAGCGTTGGGGGGACAGGGCAGGGTGACGAGCAGTACTTC.

The table lists this clone with a few counts. The genes are TRBV9 and TRBJ1-2; 8 bases agree with TRBD1. The junction had 2 bases not matched to a gene; V was cut back by 3 bases and J by 4 bases. The CDR3 extends over 13 amino acids. Per the germline V gene, CDR1 is SGDLS and CDR2 is YYNGEE. DNA of the CDR3: TGTGCCAGCAGCGGGACAGGGAGCTATGGCTACACCTTC. Its protein is CASSGTGSYGYTF.

This clone was observed a single time. CDR3 coding DNA: TGTGCCCTGGATGGGCATAACACCGGGGAGCTGTTTTTT. It codes for CALDGHNTGELFF. J is TRBJ2-2 and V is TRBV30; D not certain. Germline CDR1 GTSNPN, CDR2 SVGIG (reference sequence). CDR3 length: 13 amino acids. V lost 8 bases to trimming and J lost 2 bases, with 12 bases between them.

This sequence joins TRBV30 and TRBJ2-7, with a tentative D call TRBD1 (5 bases). Germline loops: CDR1 GTSNPN, CDR2 SVGIG (reference sequence). CDR3 size: 13 residues. Trimming took 2 bases from V and 5 from J, leaving 13 bases between them. The CDR3 DNA sequence: TGTGCCTGGAGTACGCAGGGTTTCCACGAGCAGTACTTC. This codes for CAWSTQGFHEQYF.